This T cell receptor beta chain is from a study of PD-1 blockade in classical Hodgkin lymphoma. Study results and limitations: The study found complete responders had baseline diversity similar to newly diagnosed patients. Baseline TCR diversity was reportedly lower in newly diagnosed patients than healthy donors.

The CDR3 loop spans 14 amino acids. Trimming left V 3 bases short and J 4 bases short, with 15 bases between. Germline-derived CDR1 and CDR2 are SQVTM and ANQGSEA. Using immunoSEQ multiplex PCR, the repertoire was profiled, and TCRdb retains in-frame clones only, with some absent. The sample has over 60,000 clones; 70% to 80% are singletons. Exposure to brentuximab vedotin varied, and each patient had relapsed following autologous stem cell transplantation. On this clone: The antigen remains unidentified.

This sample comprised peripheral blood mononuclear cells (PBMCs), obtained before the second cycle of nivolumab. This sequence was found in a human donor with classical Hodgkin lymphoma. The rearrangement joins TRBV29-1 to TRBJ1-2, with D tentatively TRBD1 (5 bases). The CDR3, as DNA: TGCAGCGTTGAGGGGGGGGAAGGCGGCTATGGCTACACCTTC. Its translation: CSVEGGEGGYGYTF.